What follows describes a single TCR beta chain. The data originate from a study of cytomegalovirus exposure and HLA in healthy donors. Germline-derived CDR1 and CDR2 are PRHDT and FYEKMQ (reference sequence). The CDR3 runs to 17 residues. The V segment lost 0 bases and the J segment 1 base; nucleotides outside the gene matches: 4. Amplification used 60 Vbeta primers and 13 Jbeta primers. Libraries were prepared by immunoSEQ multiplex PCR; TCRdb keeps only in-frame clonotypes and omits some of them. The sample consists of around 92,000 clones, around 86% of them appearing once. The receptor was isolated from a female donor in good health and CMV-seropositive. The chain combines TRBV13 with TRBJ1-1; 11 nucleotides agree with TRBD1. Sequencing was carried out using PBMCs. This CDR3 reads CASSLGGTGGPNTEAFF. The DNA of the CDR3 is TGTGCCAGCAGCTTAGGCGGGACAGGGGGTCCGAACACTGAAGCTTTCTTT.